Each of the 14 T cell receptor beta chains below was sequenced from the same sample in a study of blood T cells in healthy people across ages. A sample-barcoded 5' primer and a J-beta primer mix were used in a second PCR of roughly 7 to 12 cycles. TCRdb passed the 5' RACE reads through MiXCR, listing each CDR3 protein once. The sample yields more than 650,000 distinct CDR3 sequences, approximately 22% seen once. Material: blood. The receptors stem from a man in his 70s in good health.

This clonotype was found a few times. The gene calls are TRBV9 and TRBJ2-5; no definite D call. The J call is uncertain, as TRBJ2-1 better fits the DNA end. The germline gives CDR1 SGDLS, CDR2 YYNGEE. CDR3 length: 15 amino acids. CDR3 nucleotides: TGTGCCAGCAGCGTAGATAGTCTAACGTACAATGAGCAGTTCTTC. This codes for CASSVDSLTYNEQFF.

The chain employs TRBV5-5 and TRBJ2-7; 7 nucleotides line up with TRBD1. The J call may be mistaken, given a closer DNA end match to TRBJ2-5. The CDR3 covers 17 residues. The germline CDR1 and CDR2 sequences are SGHKS and YYEKEE (reference sequence). The CDR3 nucleotides read TGTGCCAGCATGACAGGGTTGTCTCGGAGTCTGAAAGAGACCCAGTACTTC. Its translation is CASMTGLSRSLKETQYF.

This clonotype showed up just a few times. V gene TRBV12-5 combines with J gene TRBJ2-5; D possibly corresponds to TRBD1 (6 bases). V lost 4 bases to trimming and J lost 5 bases, with 20 bases between them. The CDR3 contains 16 residues. Germline loops: CDR1 LGHNT, CDR2 FRNRAP. CDR3 region: CASGSVSGVETETQYF. The CDR3, as DNA: TGTGCTAGTGGTTCCGTTTCAGGGGTCGAAACGGAGACCCAGTACTTC.

The genes are TRBV6-1 and TRBJ2-1; 9 bases are shared with TRBD2. Germline V gene sequence: CDR1 MNHNS, CDR2 SASEGT. This CDR3 comprises 19 residues. With 3 bases clipped from V and 2 bases from J, the junction kept 14 bases outside the gene matches. CDR3 protein: CASSETRRETSGAYNEQFF. The CDR3 region has the DNA TGTGCCAGCAGTGAGACTAGAAGGGAGACTAGCGGAGCCTACAATGAGCAGTTCTTC.

The chain has TRBV20-1 and TRBJ2-5; no clear D. The last part of the DNA fits TRBJ2-7 better; the J call may be wrong. The CDR3 length is 13 residues. Germline V gene lookup returns CDR1 DFQATT and CDR2 SNEGSKA (reference sequence). The CDR3 sequence is CSARDPLRREQYV. In nucleotides, the CDR3 is TGCAGTGCTAGAGACCCCCTTCGACGCGAGCAGTACGTC.

In this sample, this clonotype turned up a few times. This chain joins TRBV27 and TRBJ1-1, with D possibly TRBD1 on 5 matching bases. V lost 2 bases to trimming and J lost 1 base, with 11 bases between them. CDR1 and CDR2 (germline): MNHEY, SMNVEV (reference sequence). The CDR3 is 15 amino acids. CDR3: CASSLKGVRNTEAFF. In DNA, the CDR3 is TGTGCCAGCAGTTTAAAAGGGGTTCGGAACACTGAAGCTTTCTTT.

DNA for the CDR3: TGCGCCAGCTGGGCGACCATCACAGATACGCAGTATTTT. As protein: CASWATITDTQYF. The chain couples TRBV5-1 to TRBJ2-3; D uncertain. V lost 7 bases, J lost 2 bases, and 11 bases lay in between. This CDR3 comprises 13 residues. Germline values: CDR1 SGHRS, CDR2 YFSETQ.

This clonotype was observed a handful of times. The chain uses TRBV6-2 or TRBV6-3 and TRBJ2-4; 10 nucleotides align to TRBD1. Unmatched junction bases numbered 3, after V lost 8 bases and J lost 8 bases. CDR1 is MNHEY, CDR2 SVGEGT, per germline. The CDR3 runs to 12 residues. The CDR3 protein is CASRQGADIQYF. The CDR3 nucleotides are TGTGCCAGCCGACAGGGGGCCGACATTCAGTACTTC.

This clonotype was counted a few times. V and J are TRBV10-3 and TRBJ1-4; D might be TRBD1 (5 bases). Trimming pared 3 bases from V and 8 bases from J, leaving 16 bases between. The CDR3 has 15 residues. Germline V gene sequence: CDR1 ENHRY, CDR2 SYGVKD. Here the CDR3 DNA reads TGTGCCATCAGTGAACCAACCGGGACCGCCGAAAAACTGTTTTTT. Encoded protein: CAISEPTGTAEKLFF.

This chain uses TRBV11-3 with TRBJ2-5, with 7 bases lining up with TRBD2. This CDR3 region has 13 residues. V trimming: 3 bases; J trimming: 9 bases; junction bases outside the gene matches: 7. From germline, CDR1 is SGHNT and CDR2 YENEEA. Written as DNA, the CDR3 is TGTGCCAGCAGCTTGAGGGCCGGGAGGCCCCAGTACTTC. Its translation: CASSLRAGRPQYF.

A few counts support this clonotype. V gene TRBV20-1 combines with J gene TRBJ2-7; 7 positions match TRBD1. Germline V gene sequence: CDR1 DFQATT, CDR2 SNEGSKA (reference sequence). This CDR3 is 15 amino acids long. Losses at the gene ends were 3 bases for V and 2 bases for J; bases not matched to a gene: 10. CDR3 DNA: TGCAGTGCTAGTACGGGACAGATCCTGGCCTACGAGCAGTACTTC. This sequence encodes CSASTGQILAYEQYF.

This clonotype was counted at least ten times. The V call is TRBV20-1, the J call TRBJ2-1; perhaps D is TRBD1 or TRBD2 (5 bases each). V lost 4 bases to trimming and J lost 0 bases, with 10 bases between them. Germline CDR1 is DFQATT and CDR2 is SNEGSKA (reference sequence). The CDR3 is 14 amino acids. The CDR3 DNA follows: TGCAGTGCTACCGGGACCCTCTCCTACAATGAGCAGTTCTTC. Protein product: CSATGTLSYNEQFF.

The gene calls are TRBV10-3 and TRBJ2-3; 7 nucleotides match TRBD2. Germline trimming cut 8 bases from V and 12 bases from J; bases unmatched to any gene: 8. The germline CDR1 and CDR2 sequences are ENHRY and SYGVKD. The CDR3 consists of 11 residues. The CDR3 region is CAIAKAGAQYF. The CDR3 region has the DNA TGTGCCATCGCTAAGGCGGGAGCTCAGTATTTT.

The chain employs TRBV10-3 and TRBJ2-4, with D maybe TRBD1 (6 bases). The CDR3 covers 14 residues. Trimming cost V 2 bases and J 5 bases, with 10 bases left between them. Germline V lookup: CDR1 ENHRY, CDR2 SYGVKD. In DNA, the CDR3 is TGTGCCATCAGTGAGGGGGGCTATCAAAACATTCAGTACTTC. This encodes CAISEGGYQNIQYF.